The rows below give T cell receptor beta chains drawn from one sample of a study of shared clonotypes between healthy human individuals. TCRdb keeps only in-frame clones here, not all; method: immunoSEQ multiplex PCR. The table includes hundreds of thousands of clones, roughly 95% detected once. The material sequenced was naive CD8+ T cells sorted from blood. The receptors originated from a woman aged 25-40 years in good health. The CDR3 runs from the conserved cysteine through the conserved F or W. The order of the fields is V gene, J gene, D gene, clone size, CDR3 DNA, CDR3 protein. D genes are given only for firm matches. The size entry is marked missing in some rows and otherwise reads once, few, many or a size class.

TRBV28	TRBJ2-6	NA	NA	TGTGCCAGCAGTTTACATCCCCAACAGGGCCACACTTTC	CASSLHPQQGHTF
TRBV28	TRBJ2-7	NA	NA	TGTGCCAGCAGTTTATTGGGTCACCTCTACGAGCAGTACTTC	CASSLLGHLYEQYF
TRBV9	TRBJ1-4	NA	NA	TGTGCCAGCAGCGTAGGTCTTGGACTCGGGGAAAAACTGTTTTTT	CASSVGLGLGEKLFF
TRBV2	TRBJ2-1	TRBD2	NA	TGTGCCAGCAGCCCCGGACTAGCGGGTGTCAATGAGCAGTTCTTC	CASSPGLAGVNEQFF
TRBV19	TRBJ2-7	NA	NA	TGTGCCAGTAGTCTACAAGGGAATGTCGACGAGCAGTACTTC	CASSLQGNVDEQYF
TRBV6-1	TRBJ2-1	TRBD2	once	TGTGCCAGCAGGGGACTAGCGGGCGGGGAGCAGTTCTTC	CASRGLAGGEQFF
TRBV7-2	TRBJ2-7	NA	once	TGTGCCAGCAGCTGGGACCTAGGAGGCTACGAGCAGTACTTC	CASSWDLGGYEQYF
TRBV9	TRBJ2-7	NA	NA	TGTGCCAGCCGAGGGGACGGATACGAGCAGTACTTC	CASRGDGYEQYF
TRBV15	TRBJ2-7	NA	once	TGTGCCACCAGCAGCACTTTCGGTTCGAGCTCCTACGAGCAGTACTTC	CATSSTFGSSSYEQYF
TRBV2	TRBJ1-1	TRBD1	NA	TGTGCCAGCAAGGACAGGTGGAACACTGAAGCTTTCTTT	CASKDRWNTEAFF
TRBV5-1	TRBJ1-5	NA	NA	TGCGCCAGCAGCTTGGGTATGGGGGGTTTAGATCAGCCCCAGCATTTT	CASSLGMGGLDQPQHF
TRBV7-8	TRBJ2-1	TRBD2	NA	TGTGCCAGCAGCTCCATGGGACTAGCGGGAGCGGATGAGCAGTTCTTC	CASSSMGLAGADEQFF
TRBV6-1	TRBJ2-7	TRBD1	NA	TGTGCCAGCAGAGAACCGGGACAGAACTACGAGCAGTACTTC	CASREPGQNYEQYF
TRBV7-9	TRBJ2-1	NA	NA	TGTGCCAGCAGCTTAATCGGCAGGGGAAAGCAGTTCTTC	CASSLIGRGKQFF
TRBV6-6	TRBJ2-7	NA	NA	TGTGCCAGCACCCCTCAAAGGGGTGACTACGAGCAGTACTTC	CASTPQRGDYEQYF
TRBV28	TRBJ2-2	TRBD1	NA	TGTGCCAGCAGTTGGACAGGTGACACCGGGGAGCTGTTTTTT	CASSWTGDTGELFF
TRBV27	TRBJ2-7	NA	NA	TGTGCCAGCAGTTCGGGCTCATCCTACGAGCAGTACTTC	CASSSGSSYEQYF
TRBV7-2	TRBJ2-1	NA	NA	TGTGCCAGCAGCTTAGACGGGGGCCTTTACAATGAGCAGTTCTTC	CASSLDGGLYNEQFF
TRBV4-1	TRBJ1-4	NA	NA	TGCGCCAGCAGCGGGGGGGCCGGGGGTGAAAAACTGTTTTTT	CASSGGAGGEKLFF
TRBV27	TRBJ1-1	NA	NA	TGTGCCAGCAGTGTCGGGGCCGCCGGGACAACTGAAGCTTTCTTT	CASSVGAAGTTEAFF
TRBV2	TRBJ1-2	NA	few	TGTGCCAGCAGTGAACAGGCGTCTAACTATGGCTACACCTTC	CASSEQASNYGYTF
TRBV9	TRBJ1-2	NA	NA	TGTGCCAGCAGCCCAGACAGGCTCCACGGCTACACCTTC	CASSPDRLHGYTF
TRBV5-4	TRBJ1-4	NA	NA	TGTGCCAGCAGCACCGGGGTTAATGAAAAACTGTTTTTT	CASSTGVNEKLFF
TRBV30	TRBJ1-5	NA	NA	TGTGCCTGGAGTGAGGGAAGGGGGGCTGAGCCCCAGCATTTT	CAWSEGRGAEPQHF
TRBV13	TRBJ2-7	TRBD1	NA	TGTGCCAGCAGCTCGGGACAGATGTACGAGCAGTACTTC	CASSSGQMYEQYF
TRBV29-1	TRBJ2-7	TRBD2	NA	TGCAGCGTTTCGGGGGACACTAGCGGGATACACGAGCAGTACTTC	CSVSGDTSGIHEQYF
TRBV15	TRBJ1-1	NA	NA	TGTGCCACCAGCAGAGATCTACACCAGAACACTGAAGCTTTCTTT	CATSRDLHQNTEAFF
TRBV28	TRBJ2-1	NA	NA	TGTGCCAGCACTCCCGAGCCGGGGGACTCCTACAATGAGCAGTTCTTC	CASTPEPGDSYNEQFF
TRBV7-9	TRBJ2-7	NA	NA	TGTGCCAGCAGCTTAGGACGATACGAGCAGTACTTC	CASSLGRYEQYF
TRBV7-9	TRBJ2-7	NA	NA	TGTGCCAGCAGCTTAGTGGGACCGCACGAGCAGTACTTC	CASSLVGPHEQYF
TRBV19	TRBJ2-7	NA	NA	TGTGCCAGTAGTATAGGTACGGGAAACTACGAGCAGTACTTC	CASSIGTGNYEQYF
TRBV11-2	TRBJ2-2	TRBD1	NA	TGTGCCAGCAGCTTTCCCATGGACAGGGAAGACACCGGGGAGCTGTTTTTT	CASSFPMDREDTGELFF
TRBV5-1	TRBJ2-1	TRBD2	once	TGCGCCAGCAGCCCCGGACTAGCGGGAGGGTCAGTTGAGCAGTTCTTC	CASSPGLAGGSVEQFF
TRBV9	TRBJ2-1	NA	NA	TGTGCCAGCAGCGTAGGTGACTTCAATGAGCAGTTCTTC	CASSVGDFNEQFF
TRBV5-1	TRBJ2-1	NA	NA	TGCGCCAGCAGCTTGGCAGGGCCATCCTACAATGAGCAGTTCTTC	CASSLAGPSYNEQFF
TRBV6-4	TRBJ2-3	NA	NA	TGTGCCAGCAGTGAAGAGGACAACCCCACAGATACGCAGTATTTT	CASSEEDNPTDTQYF
TRBV7-9	TRBJ2-1	NA	NA	TGTGCCAGCAGCTTCGGGATTGAGAATGAGCAGTTCTTC	CASSFGIENEQFF
TRBV27	TRBJ2-7	TRBD2	NA	TGTGCCAGCAGTCCTCGACTAGCGTACTTCTCCTACGAGCAGTACTTC	CASSPRLAYFSYEQYF
TRBV4-1	TRBJ2-2	NA	NA	TGCGCCAGCAGCCCCAGAGGTACAGGTTCGAACACCGGGGAGCTGTTTTTT	CASSPRGTGSNTGELFF
TRBV10-3	TRBJ1-2	NA	NA	TGTGCCATCAGTGAGGCCGGACCAAGGATAATCTATGGCTACACCTTC	CAISEAGPRIIYGYTF
TRBV27	TRBJ2-6	NA	NA	TGTGCCAGCAGTTTATCGAGGACATCCGGGGCCAACGTCCTGACTTTC	CASSLSRTSGANVLTF
TRBV4-1	TRBJ1-5	TRBD1	NA	TGCGCCAGCAGCCAAGATCGGGCTACCGGGACAGGGGATAATCAGCCCCAGCATTTT	CASSQDRATGTGDNQPQHF